This T cell receptor (beta chain) was sequenced in a study of T cell changes during pregnancy in multiple sclerosis. Germline values: CDR1 SEHNR, CDR2 FQNEAQ (reference sequence). V was cut by 2 bases and J by 6 bases, with 11 bases left in between. The CDR3 runs to 13 residues. The repertoire was sequenced with immunoSEQ multiplex PCR; TCRdb's copy has only in-frame clones and lacks some. The table has 50,000 to 75,000 clones, 93% seen once. The rearrangement links TRBV7-9 to TRBJ2-7; D is possibly TRBD1 (6 bases). This clonotype was sampled from a female donor with multiple sclerosis, enrolled in a pregnancy study. Here the sequenced sample was CD8+ T cells from peripheral blood mononuclear cells, taken in the third trimester of pregnancy. The DNA of the CDR3 is TGTGCCAGCAGCTTAACAGGGCTGGGCGAGCAGTACTTC. Translation gives CASSLTGLGEQYF.